The sample holds a few counts of the clone carrying this T cell receptor (beta chain). What it binds is unknown. The data originate from a study of T-cell memory formation after mild COVID-19. The wider study: Most TCR clusters belonged to a single donor. Study results and caveats: Clones that contracted from day 15 to 85 had balanced CD4/CD8; later expanders were CD4+ biased. Researchers found some responding clones in pre-infection memory, a sign that cross-reactive memory joined.

TCR alpha and TCR beta cDNA libraries with sample barcodes and UMIs came from 5'RACE using constant-segment primers. From the 5' RACE reads, TCRdb called clonotypes with MiXCR, one entry per CDR3 protein. The table has approximately 180,000 distinct CDR3 sequences, approximately 16% seen once. The CDR3 is 12 amino acids. The germline V gene has CDR1 SNHLY and CDR2 FYNNEI. V was clipped by 6 bases and J by 9 bases, with 14 bases between them. V gene TRBV2 combines with J gene TRBJ1-1; D is perhaps TRBD1 (5 bases). The TCR was taken from an adult woman who had mild COVID-19 (a few samples of this study predate the infection). Cell type and time point are not known. The sequencing input was PBMCs or a T cell subset sorted from them (not recorded which). The CDR3 nucleotides read TGTGCCAGCAGAGGGGACCGCGGAAAAGCTTTCTTT. Protein product: CASRGDRGKAFF. Based on the CDR3 plus reference TRBV2 and TRBJ1-1, the full variable domain is EPEVTQTPSHQVTQMGQEVILRCVPISNHLYFYWYRQILGQKVEFLVSFYNNEISEKSEIFDDQFSVERPDGSNFTLKIRSTKLEDSAMYFCASRGDRGKAFFGQGTRLTVV.